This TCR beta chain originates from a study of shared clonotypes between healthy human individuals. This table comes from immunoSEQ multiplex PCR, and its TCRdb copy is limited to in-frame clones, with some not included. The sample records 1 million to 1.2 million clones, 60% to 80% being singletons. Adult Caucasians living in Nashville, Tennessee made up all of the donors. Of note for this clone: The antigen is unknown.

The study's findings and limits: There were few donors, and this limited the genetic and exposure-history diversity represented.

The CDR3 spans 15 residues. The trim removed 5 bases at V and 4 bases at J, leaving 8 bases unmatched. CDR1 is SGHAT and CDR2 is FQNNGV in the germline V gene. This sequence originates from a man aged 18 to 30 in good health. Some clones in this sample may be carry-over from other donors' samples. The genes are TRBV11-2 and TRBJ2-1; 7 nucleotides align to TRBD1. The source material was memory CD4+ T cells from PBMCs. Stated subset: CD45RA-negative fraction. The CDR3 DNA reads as TGTGCCAGCAGCGTAACCGGGACAGATTACAATGAGCAGTTCTTC. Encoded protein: CASSVTGTDYNEQFF.